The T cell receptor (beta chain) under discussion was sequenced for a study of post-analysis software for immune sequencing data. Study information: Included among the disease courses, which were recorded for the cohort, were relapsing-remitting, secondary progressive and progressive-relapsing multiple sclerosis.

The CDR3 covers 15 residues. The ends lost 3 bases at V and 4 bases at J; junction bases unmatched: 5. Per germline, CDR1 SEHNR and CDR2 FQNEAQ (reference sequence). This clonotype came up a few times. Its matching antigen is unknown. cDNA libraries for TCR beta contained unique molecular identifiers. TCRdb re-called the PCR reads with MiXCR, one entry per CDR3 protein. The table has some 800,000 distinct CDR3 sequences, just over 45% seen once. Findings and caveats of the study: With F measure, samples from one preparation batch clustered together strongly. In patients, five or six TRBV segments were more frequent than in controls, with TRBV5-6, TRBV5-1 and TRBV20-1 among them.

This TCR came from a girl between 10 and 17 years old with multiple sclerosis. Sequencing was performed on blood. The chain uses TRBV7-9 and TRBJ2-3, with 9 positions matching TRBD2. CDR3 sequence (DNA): TGTGCCAGCAGCTTCCCGCGGGAGGGAGCAGATACGCAGTATTTT. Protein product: CASSFPREGADTQYF.